These 14 T cell receptor beta chains were all obtained from the same sample, sequenced in a study of T cells in Graves' hyperthyroidism and ophthalmopathy. What was amplified from RNA transcripts were TCR beta CDR3 regions. Researchers ran a first-round RT-PCR on the TCR CDR3 using the HTBI primer set. TCRdb fed the multiplex PCR reads into MiXCR, producing one record per CDR3 protein. The profile covers 300,000 to 500,000 distinct CDR3 sequences, with about 14% appearing a single time and around 28% taken by the ten largest. The sequencing input was blood. The receptors were sampled from a middle-aged man with Graves' ophthalmopathy.

This clonotype showed up many times. The rearrangement uses TRBV5-1 and TRBJ2-1, with 11 nucleotides matching TRBD2. After removal of 4 bases from V and 3 bases from J, the junction contained 6 bases not matched to a gene. Germline V lookup: CDR1 SGHRS, CDR2 YFSETQ. CDR3 size: 16 residues. CDR3 region: CASSVIAGGGYNEQFF. CDR3 bases: TGCGCCAGCAGCGTGATAGCGGGAGGGGGCTACAATGAGCAGTTCTTC.

CDR3 nucleotides: TGTGCCAGCAGTGTTGGCTACCCGGGAGCGGATGAGCAGTTCTTC. Translating gives CASSVGYPGADEQFF. The gene calls are TRBV2 and TRBJ2-1; a possible D gene is TRBD2 (6 bases). This CDR3 spans 15 amino acids. The germline V gene has CDR1 SNHLY and CDR2 FYNNEI. V was shortened by 4 bases and J by 8 bases, with 18 bases between the two germline ends.

This clonotype was seen many times. The CDR3 coding sequence is TGTGCCAGCAGCCCCATCGGAGAAGCTTTCTTT. Its translation: CASSPIGEAFF. The chain joins TRBV11-3 to TRBJ1-1; D is unresolved. This CDR3 contains 11 residues. The ends were cut back, 5 bases at V and 8 bases at J, with 9 bases in the middle. The germline CDR1 and CDR2 sequences are SGHNT and YENEEA.

This clonotype has a count of ten or more. The genes are TRBV30 and TRBJ2-7, with TRBD2 matching over 13 bases. V trimming: 3 bases; J trimming: 0 bases; junction bases outside the gene matches: 2. This CDR3 is built from 15 residues. From germline, CDR1 is GTSNPN and CDR2 SVGIG (reference sequence). The CDR3 nucleotides read TGTGCCTGGAGGGGACTAGCGGGGCACTCCTACGAGCAGTACTTC. Translated: CAWRGLAGHSYEQYF.

This clonotype was seen only a few times. The chain joins TRBV29-1 to TRBJ2-3, with D tentatively TRBD1 or TRBD2 (5 bases each). This CDR3 has 13 residues. Germline lookup yields CDR1 SQVTM and CDR2 ANQGSEA. V lost 8 bases to trimming and J lost 1 base, with 13 bases between them. CDR3 sequence: CSFGDPGTDTQYF. The CDR3 region has the DNA TGCAGCTTTGGGGACCCCGGCACAGATACGCAGTATTTT.

The chain joins TRBV13 to TRBJ2-2; TRBD1 agrees at 10 bases. V trimming: 5 bases; J trimming: 6 bases; junction bases outside the gene matches: 6. This CDR3 has 15 residues. CDR1 PRHDT and CDR2 FYEKMQ come from the germline V gene (reference sequence). For the CDR3, the DNA is TGTGCCAGCAGCGACTCGACAGGGGGCCCCGGGGAGCTGTTTTTT. Protein: CASSDSTGGPGELFF. Full variable domain (missing parts from reference TRBV13 and TRBJ2-2): AAGVIQSPRHLIKEKRETATLKCYPIPRHDTVYWYQQGPGQDPQFLISFYEKMQSDKGSIPDRFSAQQFSDYHSELNMSSLELGDSALYFCASSDSTGGPGELFFGEGSRLTVL.

V usage is TRBV11-2 and J usage is TRBJ2-3; D not resolved. Trimming shortened V by 5 bases and J by 6 bases, and 18 bases separated the two germline ends. The CDR3 is 15 residues long. Per germline, CDR1 SGHAT and CDR2 FQNNGV. The CDR3 DNA reads as TGTGCCAGCAGCCTAGGGCTGTTTGAGTCCGATACGCAGTATTTT. This gives the protein CASSLGLFESDTQYF.

This clonotype was counted many times. This chain links TRBV27 with TRBJ1-5; D is possibly TRBD1 (6 bases). V gave up 5 bases and J gave up 2 bases, with 16 bases separating them. This CDR3 spans 16 amino acids. Germline lookup yields CDR1 MNHEY and CDR2 SMNVEV (reference sequence). The CDR3 loop is CASSPVGGAGNQPQHF. CDR3 DNA sequence: TGTGCCAGCAGTCCAGTGGGGGGCGCGGGCAATCAGCCCCAGCATTTT.

This clonotype was seen many times. The rearrangement links TRBV2 to TRBJ2-1; D possibly matches TRBD1 or TRBD2 (5 bases each). The CDR3 spans 14 residues. With 3 bases removed from V and 4 bases from J, the gap between germline ends came to 10 bases. The V gene's germline CDR1 is SNHLY and CDR2 FYNNEI. The CDR3 DNA is TGTGCCAGCAGTGAGGGACGCTGGTACAATGAGCAGTTCTTC. This codes for CASSEGRWYNEQFF. The full variable domain, with the rest looked up from reference TRBV2 and TRBJ2-1, is EPEVTQTPSHQVTQMGQEVILRCVPISNHLYFYWYRQILGQKVEFLVSFYNNEISEKSEIFDDQFSVERPDGSNFTLKIRSTKLEDSAMYFCASSEGRWYNEQFFGPGTRLTVL.

This rearrangement joins TRBV5-1 to TRBJ1-1, with D possibly matching TRBD1 (5 bases). The V gene's germline CDR1 is SGHRS and CDR2 YFSETQ. The V end was cut by 0 bases, the J end by 1 base, with 13 bases between. The CDR3 runs 16 residues. The CDR3 coding sequence is TGCGCCAGCAGCTTGGCCGGGGGTGTGGCGAACACTGAAGCTTTCTTT. This codes for CASSLAGGVANTEAFF. Supplemented by reference TRBV5-1 and TRBJ1-1, the full variable domain reads KAGVTQTPRYLIKTRGQQVTLSCSPISGHRSVSWYQQTPGQGLQFLFEYFSETQRNKGNFPGRFSGRQFSNSRSEMNVSTLELGDSALYLCASSLAGGVANTEAFFGQGTRLTVV.

Here the CDR3 DNA reads TGTGCCAGTAGTACCGAAAACAGGGCCCGTTATAGCAATCAGCCCCAGCATTTT. It codes for CASSTENRARYSNQPQHF. This chain links TRBV19 with TRBJ1-5; weak D call: TRBD1 (6 bases). The CDR3 extends over 18 amino acids. Germline CDR1 is LNHDA and CDR2 is SQIVND (reference sequence). V was trimmed by 4 bases and J by 0 bases, leaving 19 bases between them.

CDR3 in DNA: TGTGCCAGCAGTTACTCCCCGATAGCAACCTACGAGCAGTACTTC. As protein: CASSYSPIATYEQYF. The chain is built from TRBV6-6 and TRBJ2-7; D gene unclear. Per germline, CDR1 MNHNY and CDR2 SVGAGI (reference sequence). Trimming took 0 bases from V and 2 from J, leaving 11 bases between them. The CDR3 covers 15 residues.

This clonotype was seen ten or more times. The chain employs TRBV2 and TRBJ2-3; no clear D. Trimming removed 1 base from V and 6 bases from J, with 11 bases in between. The length of the CDR3 is 14 residues. Germline CDR1 is SNHLY and CDR2 is FYNNEI. In DNA form, the CDR3 reads TGTGCCAGCAGTGAAGGGGTAGAAAGGGATACGCAGTATTTT. Translation gives CASSEGVERDTQYF. The whole variable domain, remainder taken from reference TRBV2 and TRBJ2-3, is EPEVTQTPSHQVTQMGQEVILRCVPISNHLYFYWYRQILGQKVEFLVSFYNNEISEKSEIFDDQFSVERPDGSNFTLKIRSTKLEDSAMYFCASSEGVERDTQYFGPGTRLTVL.

Comment on this clonotype: A much larger clone lies one base from this, so it may be a read error. This rearrangement joins TRBV5-1 to TRBJ2-5; 7 bases are a match to TRBD2. This CDR3 has 14 amino acids. V dropped 3 bases and J dropped 4; count of bases not matched to a gene: 6. Germline assignment: CDR1 SGHRS and CDR2 YFSETQ. As DNA, the CDR3 is TGCGCCAGCAGCTCCGGACTAGGAGGAGAGACCCAGTACTTC. Translated, it gives CASSSGLGGETQYF. The whole variable domain, filled in from reference TRBV5-1 and TRBJ2-5, reads KAGVTQTPRYLIKTRGQQVTLSCSPISGHRSVSWYQQTPGQGLQFLFEYFSETQRNKGNFPGRFSGRQFSNSRSEMNVSTLELGDSALYLCASSSGLGGETQYFGPGTRLLVL.